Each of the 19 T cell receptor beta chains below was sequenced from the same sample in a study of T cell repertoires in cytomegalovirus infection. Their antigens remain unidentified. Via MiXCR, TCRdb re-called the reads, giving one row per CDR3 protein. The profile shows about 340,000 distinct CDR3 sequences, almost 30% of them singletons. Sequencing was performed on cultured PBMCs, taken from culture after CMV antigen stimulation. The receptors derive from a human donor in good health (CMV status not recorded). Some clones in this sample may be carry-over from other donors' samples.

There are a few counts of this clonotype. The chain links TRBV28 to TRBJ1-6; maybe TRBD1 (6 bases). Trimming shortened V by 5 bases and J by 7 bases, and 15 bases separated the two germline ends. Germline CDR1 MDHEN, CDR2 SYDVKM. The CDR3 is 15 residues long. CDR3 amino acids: CASSPRGGPNSPLHF. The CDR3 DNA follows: TGTGCCAGCAGTCCCCGGGGGGGGCCCAATTCACCCCTCCACTTT.

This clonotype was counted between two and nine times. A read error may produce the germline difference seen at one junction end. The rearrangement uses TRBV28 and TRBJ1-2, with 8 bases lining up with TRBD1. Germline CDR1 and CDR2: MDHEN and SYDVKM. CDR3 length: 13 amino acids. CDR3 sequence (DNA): TGTGCCAGCAGTGTCTCAGGGGGCGGGGGCCAGGGCTTC. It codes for CASSVSGGGGQGF.

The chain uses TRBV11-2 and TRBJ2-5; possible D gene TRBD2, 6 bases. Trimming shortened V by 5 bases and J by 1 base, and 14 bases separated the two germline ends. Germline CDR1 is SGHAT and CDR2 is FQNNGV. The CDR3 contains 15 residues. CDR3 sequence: CASSTAPGLQETQYF. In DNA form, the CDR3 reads TGTGCCAGCAGCACTGCTCCGGGACTCCAAGAGACCCAGTACTTC.

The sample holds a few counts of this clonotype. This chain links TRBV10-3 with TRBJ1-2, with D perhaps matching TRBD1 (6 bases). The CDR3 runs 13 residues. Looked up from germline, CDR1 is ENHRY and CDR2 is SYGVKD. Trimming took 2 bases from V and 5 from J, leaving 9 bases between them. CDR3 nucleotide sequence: TGTGCCATCAGTGAGGACAGGACTTATGGCTACACCTTC. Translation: CAISEDRTYGYTF.

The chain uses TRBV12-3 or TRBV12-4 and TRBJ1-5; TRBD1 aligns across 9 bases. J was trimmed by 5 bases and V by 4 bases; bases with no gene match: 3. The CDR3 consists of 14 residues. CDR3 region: CASSSDRGDQPQHF. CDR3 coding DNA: TGTGCCAGCAGTTCCGACAGGGGGGATCAGCCCCAGCATTTT.

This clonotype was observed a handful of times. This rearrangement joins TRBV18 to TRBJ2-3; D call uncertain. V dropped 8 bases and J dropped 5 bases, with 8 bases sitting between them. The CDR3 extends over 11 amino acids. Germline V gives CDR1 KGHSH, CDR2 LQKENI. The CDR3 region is CASRQQDTQYF. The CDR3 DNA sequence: TGTGCCAGCCGACAACAAGATACGCAGTATTTT. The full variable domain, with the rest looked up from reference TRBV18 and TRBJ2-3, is NAGVMQNPRHLVRRRGQEARLRCSPMKGHSHVYWYRQLPEEGLKFMVYLQKENIIDESGMPKERFSAEFPKEGPSILRIQQVVRGDSAAYFCASRQQDTQYFGPGTRLTVL.

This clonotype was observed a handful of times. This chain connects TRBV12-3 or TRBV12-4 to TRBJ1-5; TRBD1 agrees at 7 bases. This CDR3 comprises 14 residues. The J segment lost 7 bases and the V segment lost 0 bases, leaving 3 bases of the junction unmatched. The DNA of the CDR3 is TGTGCCAGCAGTTTAGCGCAGGGGGGACAGCCCCAGCATTTT. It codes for CASSLAQGGQPQHF.

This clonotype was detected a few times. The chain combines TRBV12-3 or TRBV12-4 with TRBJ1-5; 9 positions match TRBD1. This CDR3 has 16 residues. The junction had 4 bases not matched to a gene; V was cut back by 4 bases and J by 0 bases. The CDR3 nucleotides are TGTGCCAGCAGTTCGGGACAGGGTTATAGCAATCAGCCCCAGCATTTT. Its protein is CASSSGQGYSNQPQHF.

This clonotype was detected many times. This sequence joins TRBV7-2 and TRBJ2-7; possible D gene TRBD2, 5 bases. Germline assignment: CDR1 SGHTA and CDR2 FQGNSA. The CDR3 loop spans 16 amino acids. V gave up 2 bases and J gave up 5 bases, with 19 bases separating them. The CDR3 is CASSLMRTRSRNEQYF. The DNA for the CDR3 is TGTGCCAGCAGCTTAATGCGCACTAGGTCAAGGAACGAGCAGTACTTC.

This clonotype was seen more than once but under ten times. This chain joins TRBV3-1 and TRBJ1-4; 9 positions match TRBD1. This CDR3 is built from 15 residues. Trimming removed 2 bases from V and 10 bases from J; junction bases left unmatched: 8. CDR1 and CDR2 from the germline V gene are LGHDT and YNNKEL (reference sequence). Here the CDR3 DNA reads TGTGCCAGCAGCCAAATCGGACAGGGGCAGGGAAAACTGTTTTTT. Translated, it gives CASSQIGQGQGKLFF. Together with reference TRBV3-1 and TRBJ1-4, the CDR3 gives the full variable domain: DTAVSQTPKYLVTQMGNDKSIKCEQNLGHDTMYWYKQDSKKFLKIMFSYNNKELIINETVPNRFSPKSPDKAHLNLHINSLELGDSAVYFCASSQIGQGQGKLFFGSGTQLSVL.

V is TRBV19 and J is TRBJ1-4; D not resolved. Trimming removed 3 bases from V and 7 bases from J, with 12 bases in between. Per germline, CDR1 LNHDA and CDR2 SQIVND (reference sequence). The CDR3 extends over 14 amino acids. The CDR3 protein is CASSIRRSGEKLFF. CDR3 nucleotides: TGTGCCAGTAGTATTAGAAGGTCCGGTGAAAAACTGTTTTTT.

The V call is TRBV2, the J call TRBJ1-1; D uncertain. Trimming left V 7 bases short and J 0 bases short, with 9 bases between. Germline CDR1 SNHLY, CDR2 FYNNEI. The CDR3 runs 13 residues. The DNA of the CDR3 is TGTGCCAGCACCAGCGAATTGAACACTGAAGCTTTCTTT. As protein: CASTSELNTEAFF.

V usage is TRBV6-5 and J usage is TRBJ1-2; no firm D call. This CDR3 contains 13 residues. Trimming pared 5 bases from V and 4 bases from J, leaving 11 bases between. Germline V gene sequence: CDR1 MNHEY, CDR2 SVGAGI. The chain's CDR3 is CASSPWTGYGYTF. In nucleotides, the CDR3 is TGTGCCAGCAGTCCCTGGACGGGCTATGGCTACACCTTC.

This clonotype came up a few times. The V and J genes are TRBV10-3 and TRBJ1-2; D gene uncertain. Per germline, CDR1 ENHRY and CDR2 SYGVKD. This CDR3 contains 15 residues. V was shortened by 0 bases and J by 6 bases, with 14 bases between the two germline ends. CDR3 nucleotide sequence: TGTGCCATCAGTGAGTCTGCAAGGCGTACTAATGGCTACACCTTC. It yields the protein CAISESARRTNGYTF.

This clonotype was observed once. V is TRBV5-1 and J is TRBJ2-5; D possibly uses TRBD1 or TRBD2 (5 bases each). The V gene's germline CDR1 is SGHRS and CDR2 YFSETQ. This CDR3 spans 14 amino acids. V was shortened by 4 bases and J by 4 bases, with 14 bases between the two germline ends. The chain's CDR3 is CASSAGTVGETQYF. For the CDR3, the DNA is TGCGCCAGCAGCGCCGGGACGGTAGGAGAGACCCAGTACTTC.

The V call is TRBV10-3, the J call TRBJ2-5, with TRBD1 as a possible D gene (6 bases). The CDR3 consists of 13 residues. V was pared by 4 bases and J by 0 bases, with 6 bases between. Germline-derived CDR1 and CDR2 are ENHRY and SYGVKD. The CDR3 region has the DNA TGTGCCATCAGTGGGACAGACCAAGAGACCCAGTACTTC. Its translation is CAISGTDQETQYF.

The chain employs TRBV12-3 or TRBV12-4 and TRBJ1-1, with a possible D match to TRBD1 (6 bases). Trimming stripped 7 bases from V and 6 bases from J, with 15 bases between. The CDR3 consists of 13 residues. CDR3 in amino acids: CASISGGLAEAFF. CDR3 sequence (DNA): TGTGCCAGCATCTCGGGGGGGCTCGCTGAAGCTTTCTTT.

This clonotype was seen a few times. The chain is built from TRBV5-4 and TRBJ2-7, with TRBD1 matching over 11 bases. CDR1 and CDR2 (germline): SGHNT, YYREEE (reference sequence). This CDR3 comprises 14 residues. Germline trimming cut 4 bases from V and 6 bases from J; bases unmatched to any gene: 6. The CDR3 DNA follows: TGTGCCAGCAGCCATCCGGGACAGGGGGTCGAGCAGTACTTC. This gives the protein CASSHPGQGVEQYF.

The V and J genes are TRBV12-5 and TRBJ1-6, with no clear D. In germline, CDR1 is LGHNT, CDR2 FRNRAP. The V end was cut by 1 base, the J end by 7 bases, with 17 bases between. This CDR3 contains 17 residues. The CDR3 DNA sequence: TGTGCTAGTGGTTTGGCCCTGGGTAACACGGGAAATTCACCCCTCCACTTT. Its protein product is CASGLALGNTGNSPLHF.